The subject of this entry is one T cell receptor (beta chain). These data belong to a study of blood T cell repertoires in COVID-19. Study-level information: PBMCs, B-cell-depleted T cells, or T cells were the source of the cDNA or gDNA that made up the material.

All enrollees were roughly 18 to 89 years old and from 20 to 25 US areas. Allocation to cohorts depended on clinical history reported by the participants. Germline V CDR1 and CDR2: SGHRS, YFSETQ. The CDR3 sequence is 16 residues long. V lost 7 bases and J lost 5; bases outside the gene matches: 17. Generated by immunoSEQ multiplex PCR, the TCRdb table keeps only in-frame clones and is missing some. The sample lists 200,000 to 250,000 clones; 80% to 85% were seen once. Sequencing was performed on PBMCs or T cells enriched from blood (not recorded which). This sequence was found in a woman aged 40 to 50 who had recovered from COVID-19. V gene TRBV5-1 combines with J gene TRBJ2-5; TRBD2 matches 7 bases. The CDR3 spells CASGTGSGMARETQYF. Here the CDR3 DNA reads TGCGCCAGCGGAACTGGAAGCGGGATGGCCAGGGAGACCCAGTACTTC.